The T cell receptor (beta chain) described here comes from a study of CD4 and CD8 cells across lung adenocarcinoma regions. From germline, CDR1 is SGHTA and CDR2 FQGNSA. The junction had 14 bases not matched to a gene; V was cut back by 5 bases and J by 11 bases. The CDR3 runs 14 residues. TCRdb used MiXCR to reprocess the PCR reads, holding one entry per CDR3 protein. Found here are more than 6,000 distinct CDR3 sequences, approximately 53% of them singletons; the top ten hold 24%. This clonotype was sampled from a female donor with lung adenocarcinoma. The CD4 and CD8 labels of this study may be unreliable. The chain carries TRBV7-2 and TRBJ1-1, with 7 bases matching TRBD1. Sequencing input: CD4+ T cells from the center of a lung tumor. The DNA of the CDR3 is TGTGCCAGCAGCCCCCTGAGACAGGGAGGTGGTGCTTTCTTT. Protein sequence: CASSPLRQGGGAFF.